This record covers a single TCR beta chain. Its antigen is currently unknown. The library was made from cDNA and included unique molecular identifiers. The T cell input of roughly 0.95 to 10 million gave roughly 0.5 million cDNA molecules. One entry per CDR3 protein, called by TCRdb with MiXCR from the PCR reads. The sample lists around 710,000 distinct CDR3 sequences; approximately 44% were seen once. These data are taken from a study of post-analysis software for immune sequencing data. Study-wide results and limits: By F measure, samples from a shared preparation batch strongly co-clustered. For normalized Chao1 diversity, multiple sclerosis patients scored significantly lower than controls did.

The sequenced sample was blood. The TCR originated in a girl aged 5-17 years with multiple sclerosis.

The CDR3 DNA follows: TGTGCCAGCAGCTCGGGACTAGCGGGAGGGGAGGAGCAGTACTTC. Encoded protein: CASSSGLAGGEEQYF. This rearrangement joins TRBV7-2 to TRBJ2-5; 16 bases fit TRBD2. Germline CDR1 is SGHTA and CDR2 is FQGNSA. The CDR3 covers 15 residues. J lost 11 bases, V lost 4 bases, and 7 bases had no gene match.